This T cell receptor beta chain was sequenced during a study of a mutant IDH1 vaccine in newly diagnosed glioma (dated by TCRdb to the early 2020s). About the full investigation: Of the approximately 33 treated patients, approximately 62% were male and about 40% were female, and the mean age was 40.4 years. Before enrollment, most patients had been given radiochemotherapy with temozolomide as standard therapy, while the rest had received either radiotherapy alone or temozolomide alone. Six visits were used for peripheral blood collection: V03 (baseline), V05, V07, V10, V12 and V13. For exploratory analyses, longitudinal TCRB deep sequencing was carried out in 25 to 30 treated patients wherever samples were available. Results the study describes overall, beyond this receptor: Across multiple MHC alleles, vaccine-induced immune responses were seen in just over 90% of patients. PBMC samples for TCRB deep sequencing were selected based on availability. Pseudoprogression appeared unrelated to alterations in the top peripheral T cell clonotypes detected by TCRB sequencing. It was noted by the authors that analyses of patient blood samples could not be reproduced owing to sample limitations.

Receptors were amplified or captured by the immunoSEQ multiplex PCR assay. The hsTCRB Kit was used according to the manufacturer's protocol to amplify rearranged TCR beta chain sequences. TCRB libraries were sequenced on an Illumina MiSeq. The original methods were these. The kit vendor's proprietary platform handled demultiplexing, trimming and gene mapping. Sourced from immuneACCESS, this table was stored by TCRdb with only in-frame sequences that have V and J called. A share of the clones is absent; for the studies checked, an unresolved V gene accounts for under half, and the remainder has no known explanation. That table is the source of V, J and clone size, and D and trimming were worked out from the DNA. This sample gives roughly 19,000 clones in total; around 82% of them show up just once. Approximately 5% of the sample goes to the ten largest clones. The time point label corresponds to: baseline, week 1 (first vaccination visit). The label giving this sample's treatment or condition can be read as: pre-vaccination baseline after standard-of-care therapy. The donors had newly diagnosed IDH1-mutant astrocytomas of WHO grade 3 or 4 that showed loss of nuclear ATRX. The samples were drawn from NOA16, a multicentre, single-arm, open-label phase I trial in Germany that tested a mutant IDH1 peptide vaccine in humans for the first time. For immunogenicity testing, the blood drawn at visit V03 was used as the baseline sample. Genomic DNA for TCRB sequencing was extracted from EDTA blood using the DNeasy Blood and Tissue Kit.

For this clone: It has no known antigen specificity. No much larger clone is present one base from it, and per-base qualities are unavailable.

The sequenced sample was PBMCs, obtained from a glioma patient treated with radiotherapy, temozolomide or both. This clonotype was obtained from a man between 40 and 49 years old with glioma.

The CDR3 protein: CASRDTGQLSEKLFF. The DNA sequence is as follows: TGTGCCAGCAGAGACACAGGGCAACTGTCGGAAAAACTGTTTTTT. This chain joins TRBV6-5 to TRBJ1-4; the D gene is perhaps TRBD1, on 6 matching bases. From its cysteine to its phenylalanine, the CDR3 spans 15 amino acids. The only DNA kept is the CDR3, 45 bases in frame from the first base. From a lookup of the germline V gene, CDR1 and CDR2 are MNHEY and SVGAGI. Trimming at the junction amounts to 6 bases on V and 8 bases on J, and the germline ends lie 19 bases apart.